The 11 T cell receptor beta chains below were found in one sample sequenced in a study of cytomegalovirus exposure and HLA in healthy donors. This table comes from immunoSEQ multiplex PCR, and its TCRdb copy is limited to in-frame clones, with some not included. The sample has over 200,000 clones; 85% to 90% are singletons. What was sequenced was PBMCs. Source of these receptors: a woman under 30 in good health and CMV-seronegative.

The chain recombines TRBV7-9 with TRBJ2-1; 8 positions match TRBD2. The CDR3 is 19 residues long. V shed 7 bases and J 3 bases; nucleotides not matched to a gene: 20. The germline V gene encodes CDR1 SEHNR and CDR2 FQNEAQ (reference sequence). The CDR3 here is CASIHSGSGEPRDYNEQFF. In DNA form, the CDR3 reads TGTGCCAGCATCCATAGTGGTAGCGGGGAACCCCGGGACTACAATGAGCAGTTCTTC.

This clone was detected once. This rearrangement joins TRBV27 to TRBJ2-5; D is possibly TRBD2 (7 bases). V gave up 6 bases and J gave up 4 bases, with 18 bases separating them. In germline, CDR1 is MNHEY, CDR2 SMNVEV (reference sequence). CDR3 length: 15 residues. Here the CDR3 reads CASSLQGRGAETQYF. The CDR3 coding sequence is TGTGCCAGCAGCCTTCAGGGACGGGGGGCAGAGACCCAGTACTTC.

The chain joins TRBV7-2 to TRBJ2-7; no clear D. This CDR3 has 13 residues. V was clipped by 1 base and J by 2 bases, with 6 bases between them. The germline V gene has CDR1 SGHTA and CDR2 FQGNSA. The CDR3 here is CASSLERAYEQYF. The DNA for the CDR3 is TGTGCCAGCAGCTTAGAGCGTGCCTACGAGCAGTACTTC.

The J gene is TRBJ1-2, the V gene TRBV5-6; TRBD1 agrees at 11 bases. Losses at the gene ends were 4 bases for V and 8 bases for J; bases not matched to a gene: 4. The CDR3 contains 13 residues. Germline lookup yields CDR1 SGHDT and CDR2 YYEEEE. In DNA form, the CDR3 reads TGTGCCAGCAGCACGGGACAGGGGGGAGGCTACACCTTC. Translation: CASSTGQGGGYTF.

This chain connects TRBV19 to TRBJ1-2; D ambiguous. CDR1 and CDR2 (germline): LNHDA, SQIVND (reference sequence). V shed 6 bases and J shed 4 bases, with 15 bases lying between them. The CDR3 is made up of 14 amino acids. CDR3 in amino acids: CASSGVTALYGYTF. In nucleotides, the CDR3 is TGTGCCAGTAGCGGGGTCACCGCACTCTATGGCTACACCTTC.

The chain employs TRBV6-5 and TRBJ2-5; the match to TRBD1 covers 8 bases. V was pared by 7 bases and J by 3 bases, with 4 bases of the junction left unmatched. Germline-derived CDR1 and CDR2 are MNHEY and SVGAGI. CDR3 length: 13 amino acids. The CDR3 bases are TGTGCCAGCAACCCGACAGGGGAAGAGACCCAGTACTTC. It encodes CASNPTGEETQYF.

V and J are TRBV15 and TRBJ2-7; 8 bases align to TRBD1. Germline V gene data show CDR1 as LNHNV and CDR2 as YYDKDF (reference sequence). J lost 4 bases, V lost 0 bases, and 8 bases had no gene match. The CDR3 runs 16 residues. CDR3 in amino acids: CATSRDNGQGAYEQYF. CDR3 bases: TGTGCCACCAGCAGAGACAACGGGCAGGGGGCTTACGAGCAGTACTTC.

The CDR3 spells CASTLSGGANEKLFF. The CDR3 nucleotides are TGTGCCAGCACTCTCAGTGGGGGGGCTAATGAAAAACTGTTTTTT. V is TRBV2 and J is TRBJ1-4; D is perhaps TRBD1 (5 bases). Between the trimmed V and J ends, which lost 7 bases and 3 bases, there was a span of 15 bases. Germline CDR1 and CDR2: SNHLY and FYNNEI. The length of the CDR3 is 15 residues.

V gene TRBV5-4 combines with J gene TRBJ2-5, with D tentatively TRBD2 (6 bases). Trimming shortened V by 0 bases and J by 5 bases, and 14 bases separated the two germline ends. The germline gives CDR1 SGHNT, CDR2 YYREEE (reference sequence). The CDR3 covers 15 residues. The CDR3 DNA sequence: TGTGCCAGCAGCTTGGCTGGGGGGATTGTGGAGACCCAGTACTTC. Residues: CASSLAGGIVETQYF. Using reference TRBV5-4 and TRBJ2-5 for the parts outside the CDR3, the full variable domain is ETGVTQSPTHLIKTRGQQVTLRCSSQSGHNTVSWYQQALGQGPQFIFQYYREEENGRGNFPPRFSGLQFPNYSSELNVNALELDDSALYLCASSLAGGIVETQYFGPGTRLLVL.

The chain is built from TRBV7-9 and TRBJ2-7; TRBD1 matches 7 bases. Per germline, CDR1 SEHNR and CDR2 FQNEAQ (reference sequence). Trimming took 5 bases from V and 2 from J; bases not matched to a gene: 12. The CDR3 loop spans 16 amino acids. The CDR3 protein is CASSTYRGSRTYEQYF. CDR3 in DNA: TGTGCCAGCAGCACCTACAGGGGTAGTAGGACCTACGAGCAGTACTTC.

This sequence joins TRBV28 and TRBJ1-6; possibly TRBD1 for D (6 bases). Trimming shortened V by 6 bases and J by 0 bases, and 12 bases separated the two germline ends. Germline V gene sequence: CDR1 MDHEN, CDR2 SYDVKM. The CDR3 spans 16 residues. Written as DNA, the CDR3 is TGTGCCAGCAGCCCTACAGGGAACTCCTATAATTCACCCCTCCACTTT. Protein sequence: CASSPTGNSYNSPLHF. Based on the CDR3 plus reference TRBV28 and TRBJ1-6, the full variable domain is DVKVTQSSRYLVKRTGEKVFLECVQDMDHENMFWYRQDPGLGLRLIYFSYDVKMKEKGDIPEGYSVSREKKERFSLILESASTNQTSMYLCASSPTGNSYNSPLHFGNGTRLTVT.